This TCR beta chain appears in the sequencing data of a study of spatial heterogeneity in lung cancer. The V and J ends lost 1 base and 2 bases respectively, with 7 bases between them. The V gene's germline CDR1 is DFQATT and CDR2 SNEGSKA (reference sequence). The CDR3 loop spans 13 amino acids. MiXCR, run by TCRdb on the 5' RACE reads, gives a single entry per CDR3 protein. The sample includes nearly 95,000 distinct CDR3 sequences, just under 20% seen only once; the top ten take around a fifth. Time point of the sample: blood at routine non-recurrence follow-up after resection. The genes are TRBV20-1 and TRBJ2-3, with unresolved D. Sample: PBMCs, taken at follow-up. The receptor's source is a male donor with early-stage non-small cell lung cancer. The CDR3 is CSARVPPTDTQYF. CDR3 nucleotides: TGCAGTGCTAGAGTGCCGCCCACAGATACGCAGTATTTT.